This TCR beta chain stems from a study of T-cell reconstitution after alpha-beta-depleted transplantation in children. The CDR3 extends over 18 amino acids. CDR1 is SGHAT and CDR2 is FQNNGV in the germline V gene. Germline trimming cut 3 bases from V and 6 bases from J; bases unmatched to any gene: 14. The study, taken as a whole, reports: Most T-cell counts and diversity one year after the transplant came from T cells that were newly produced. Expanded graft clones, several hundred of them, were reportedly the source of alpha-beta T cells about two months after transplant.

TCRbeta library preparation incorporated unique molecular identifiers. In TCRdb, the PCR reads were re-called with MiXCR into one record per CDR3 protein. This table has about 640,000 distinct CDR3 sequences, 10% to 15% appearing once. There are a few counts of this clonotype. What it recognizes is unknown. The genes are TRBV11-2 and TRBJ2-2; 9 positions match TRBD2. The clonotype originates from a male patient younger than 18 who had a stem cell transplant for acute myeloid leukemia, so the T cells may come from the graft donor. Here the sequenced sample was PBMCs, mostly from graft donor cells, taken 360 days after TCRalphabeta/CD19-depleted stem cell transplant. Here the CDR3 DNA reads TGTGCCAGCAGCTTTCAGTGGAGTGGATTAGCGGGAGCCGGGGAGCTGTTTTTT. Residues: CASSFQWSGLAGAGELFF. Drawing the rest from reference TRBV11-2 and TRBJ2-2, the complete variable domain is EAGVAQSPRYKIIEKRQSVAFWCNPISGHATLYWYQQILGQGPKLLIQFQNNGVVDDSQLPKDRFSAERLKGVDSTLKIQPAKLEDSAVYLCASSFQWSGLAGAGELFFGEGSRLTVL.